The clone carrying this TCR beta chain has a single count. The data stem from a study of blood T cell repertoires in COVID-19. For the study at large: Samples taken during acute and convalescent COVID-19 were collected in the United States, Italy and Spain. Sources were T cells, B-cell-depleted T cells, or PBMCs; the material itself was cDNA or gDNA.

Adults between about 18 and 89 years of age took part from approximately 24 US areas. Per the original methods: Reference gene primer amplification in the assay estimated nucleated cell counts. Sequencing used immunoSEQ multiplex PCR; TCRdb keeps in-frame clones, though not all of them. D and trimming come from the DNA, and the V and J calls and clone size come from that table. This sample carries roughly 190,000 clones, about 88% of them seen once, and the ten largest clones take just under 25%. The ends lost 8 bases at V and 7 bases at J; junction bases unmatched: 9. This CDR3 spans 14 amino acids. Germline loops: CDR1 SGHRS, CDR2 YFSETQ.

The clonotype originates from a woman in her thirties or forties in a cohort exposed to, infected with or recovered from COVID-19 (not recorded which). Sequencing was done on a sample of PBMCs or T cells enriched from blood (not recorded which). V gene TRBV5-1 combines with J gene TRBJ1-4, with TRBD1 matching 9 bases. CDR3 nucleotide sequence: TGCGCCAGTACAGGGGGCGCGAGGAGTGAAAAACTGTTTTTT. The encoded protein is CASTGGARSEKLFF.